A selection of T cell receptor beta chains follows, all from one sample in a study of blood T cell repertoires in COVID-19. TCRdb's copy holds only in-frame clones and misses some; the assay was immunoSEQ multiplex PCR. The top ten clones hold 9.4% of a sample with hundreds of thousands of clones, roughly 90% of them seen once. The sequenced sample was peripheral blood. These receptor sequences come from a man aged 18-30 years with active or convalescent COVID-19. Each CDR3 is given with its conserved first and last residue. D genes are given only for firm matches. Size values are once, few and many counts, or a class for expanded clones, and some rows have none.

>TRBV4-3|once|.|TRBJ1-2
TGCGCCAGCAGCCAAGCTCTCTCGGCTAACTATGGCTACACCTTC
CASSQALSANYGYTF
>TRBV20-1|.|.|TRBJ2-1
TGCAGTGTGAGCGATGAGCAGTTCTTC
CSVSDEQFF
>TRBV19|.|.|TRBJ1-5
TGTGCCAGTAGTAACGCAAGAGAAAATCAGCCCCAGCATTTT
CASSNARENQPQHF
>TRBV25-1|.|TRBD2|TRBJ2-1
TGTGCCAGCAGTGACACACGTGATCTAGCGGGGACATACAATGAGCAGTTCTTC
CASSDTRDLAGTYNEQFF
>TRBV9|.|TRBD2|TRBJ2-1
TGTGCCAGCAGCAACAGCGGGGGGGTTTACAATGAGCAGTTCTTC
CASSNSGGVYNEQFF
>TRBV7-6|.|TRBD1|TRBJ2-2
TGTGCCAGCAGCTTCTCAACCACAGGGGGCGCTCCCGGGGAGCTGTTTTTT
CASSFSTTGGAPGELFF
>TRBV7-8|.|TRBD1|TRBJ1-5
TGTGCCAGCAGCTTGCGGACCGCTGGGACAGCTAATAGCAATCAGCCCCAGCATTTT
CASSLRTAGTANSNQPQHF
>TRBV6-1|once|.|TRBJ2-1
TGTGCCAGCAGTGAAGCTGGCCGGGGTACGAATGAGCAGTTCTTC
CASSEAGRGTNEQFF
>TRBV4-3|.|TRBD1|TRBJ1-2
TGCGCCAGCAGCCAAACCGACAGGGCCTCTGGCTACACCTTC
CASSQTDRASGYTF
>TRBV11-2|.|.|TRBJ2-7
TGTGCCAGCAGCTTTATCTACGAGCAGTACTTC
CASSFIYEQYF